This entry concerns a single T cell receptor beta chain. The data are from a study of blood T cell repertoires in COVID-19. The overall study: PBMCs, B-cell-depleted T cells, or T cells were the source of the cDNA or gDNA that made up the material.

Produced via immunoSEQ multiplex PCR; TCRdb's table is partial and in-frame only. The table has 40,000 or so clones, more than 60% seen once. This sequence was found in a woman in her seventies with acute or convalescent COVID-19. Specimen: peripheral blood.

The CDR3 nucleotides are TGTGCCAGCAGCCGACAGGGGAACACTGAAGCTTTCTTT. Translating gives CASSRQGNTEAFF. The J gene is TRBJ1-1, the V gene TRBV11-2, with 7 nucleotides matching TRBD1. V lost 5 bases and J lost 1; bases outside the gene matches: 1. CDR1 is SGHAT, CDR2 FQNNGV, per germline. The CDR3 loop spans 13 amino acids. The full variable domain, completed using reference TRBV11-2 and TRBJ1-1, is EAGVAQSPRYKIIEKRQSVAFWCNPISGHATLYWYQQILGQGPKLLIQFQNNGVVDDSQLPKDRFSAERLKGVDSTLKIQPAKLEDSAVYLCASSRQGNTEAFFGQGTRLTVV.